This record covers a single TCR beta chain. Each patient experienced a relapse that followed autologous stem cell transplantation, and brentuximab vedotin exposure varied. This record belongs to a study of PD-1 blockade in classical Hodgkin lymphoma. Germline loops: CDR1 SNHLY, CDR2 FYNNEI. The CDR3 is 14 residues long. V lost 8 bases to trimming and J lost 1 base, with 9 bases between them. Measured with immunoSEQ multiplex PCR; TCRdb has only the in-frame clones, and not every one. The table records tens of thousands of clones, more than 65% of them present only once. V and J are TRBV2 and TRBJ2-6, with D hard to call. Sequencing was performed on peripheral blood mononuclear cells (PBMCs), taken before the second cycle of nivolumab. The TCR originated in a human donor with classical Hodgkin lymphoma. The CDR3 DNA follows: TGTGCCAGCCGTCCTGGGTCTGGGGCCAACGTCCTGACTTTC. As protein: CASRPGSGANVLTF.